This T cell receptor (beta chain) was obtained from a study of cytomegalovirus exposure and HLA in healthy donors. Study context: The same platform used for the 600 to 750 first-cohort repertoires was also used for the 100 to 150 validation repertoires, as a later analysis reported.

Only in-frame clones appear in the TCRdb table, and some are missing; sequencing was by immunoSEQ multiplex PCR. The sample includes about 98,000 clones, roughly 95% seen only once; the top ten take 0.8% to 0.9%. The CDR3 runs 16 residues. Germline values: CDR1 MNHEY, CDR2 SMNVEV (reference sequence). V shed 4 bases and J 5 bases; nucleotides not matched to a gene: 9. The clonotype originates from a woman aged 18-29 years in good health and CMV-seronegative. The V and J genes are TRBV27 and TRBJ2-1, with 9 bases identical to TRBD2. What was sequenced was PBMCs. The CDR3, as DNA: TGTGCCAGCAGTTCGAGCGGAGCTAGCGGGGACAATGAGCAGTTCTTC. Protein product: CASSSSGASGDNEQFF.